The 26 T cell receptor beta chains below were found in one sample sequenced in a study of identical twins. Via MiXCR, TCRdb re-called the 5' RACE reads, giving one row per CDR3 protein. Among approximately 590,000 distinct CDR3 sequences listed, 9.6% were seen once. The data also belong to a second study, concerning yellow fever vaccine responses in identical twins.

Sequenced: PBMCs. The receptors come from a young woman in good health.

This clonotype was seen a handful of times. The chain combines TRBV19 with TRBJ2-5; D may match TRBD1 or TRBD2 (5 bases each). This CDR3 has 14 amino acids. The ends were cut back, 4 bases at V and 2 bases at J, with 11 bases in the middle. Germline V gene data show CDR1 as LNHDA and CDR2 as SQIVND (reference sequence). CDR3 region: CASSTGEGQETQYF. The CDR3 DNA is TGTGCCAGTAGTACCGGAGAGGGGCAAGAGACCCAGTACTTC.

The chain uses TRBV12-3 or TRBV12-4 and TRBJ2-2, with D hard to call. The V end lost 5 bases, the J end lost 4 bases, and 17 bases lay between the germline ends. The CDR3 is 16 residues long. This CDR3 reads CASSRPRTGGTGELFF. The CDR3, as DNA: TGTGCCAGCAGTCGGCCCAGGACGGGCGGCACCGGGGAGCTGTTTTTT.

This clonotype was recorded many times. V gene TRBV20-1 combines with J gene TRBJ2-1, with D perhaps TRBD1 or TRBD2 (5 bases each). This CDR3 comprises 11 residues. V shed 7 bases and J shed 9 bases, with 13 bases lying between them. CDR1 and CDR2 (germline): DFQATT, SNEGSKA (reference sequence). Here the CDR3 reads CSGNGGGEQFF. For the CDR3, the DNA is TGCAGTGGTAATGGGGGTGGTGAGCAGTTCTTC.

This clonotype has a handful of counts. The chain combines TRBV4-1 with TRBJ2-5; D may be TRBD1 (6 bases). CDR3 size: 16 residues. Trimming stripped 0 bases from V and 2 bases from J, with 13 bases between. Germline V gene lookup returns CDR1 MGHRA and CDR2 YSYEKL. CDR3 in amino acids: CASSQDLGAQQETQYF. The DNA for the CDR3 is TGCGCCAGCAGCCAAGATTTGGGGGCCCAACAAGAGACCCAGTACTTC.

This clonotype was recorded a few times. The chain links TRBV29-1 to TRBJ2-5; no reliable D call. The ends were cut back, 4 bases at V and 5 bases at J, with 5 bases in the middle. CDR1 is SQVTM, CDR2 ANQGSEA, per germline. This CDR3 is 10 amino acids long. The CDR3 spells CSVGVETQYF. The CDR3, as DNA: TGCAGCGTTGGTGTCGAGACCCAGTACTTC.

This clonotype was counted at least ten times. This sequence joins TRBV4-3 and TRBJ2-7; D gene ambiguous. V was shortened by 0 bases and J by 4 bases, with 13 bases between the two germline ends. From germline, CDR1 is LGHNA and CDR2 YSLEER. The length of the CDR3 is 15 residues. DNA for the CDR3: TGCGCCAGCAGCCAAGATCGGCTGGACCTTTACGAGCAGTACTTC. Its protein is CASSQDRLDLYEQYF.

This clonotype was counted a few times. The V call is TRBV3-1, the J call TRBJ1-1, with a weak D call TRBD1 (6 bases). Trimming took 6 bases from V and 4 from J, leaving 12 bases between them. This CDR3 is built from 13 residues. Germline-derived CDR1 and CDR2 are LGHDT and YNNKEL (reference sequence). The CDR3 nucleotides read TGTGCCAGCAGTCGTACAGGGCTCACTGAAGCTTTCTTT. Its protein product is CASSRTGLTEAFF.

J is TRBJ2-3 and V is TRBV5-6, with a tentative D call TRBD2 (5 bases). Germline loops: CDR1 SGHDT, CDR2 YYEEEE. The CDR3 consists of 17 residues. Deletions cut 2 bases from V and 0 bases from J, with 16 bases between. The CDR3 sequence is CASSFEGLLASTDTQYF. The CDR3 DNA reads as TGTGCCAGCAGCTTCGAGGGCCTCCTCGCTAGCACAGATACGCAGTATTTT.

This clonotype was seen many times. This sequence joins TRBV7-2 and TRBJ1-2; D call uncertain. This CDR3 spans 14 amino acids. The germline V and J ends were trimmed by 2 bases and 3 bases, with 10 bases remaining between them. Germline V gives CDR1 SGHTA, CDR2 FQGNSA. The CDR3 DNA is TGTGCCAGCAGCTTATCTGGTTTATACTATGGCTACACCTTC. Encoded protein: CASSLSGLYYGYTF.

A few counts support this clonotype. The chain has TRBV29-1 and TRBJ2-3; TRBD2 matches 9 bases. J lost 5 bases, V lost 6 bases, and 12 bases had no gene match. There are 15 residues in the CDR3. Germline CDR1 SQVTM, CDR2 ANQGSEA. The CDR3 sequence is CSVPSREGQKDTQYF. DNA for the CDR3: TGCAGCGTCCCTTCGCGGGAGGGCCAAAAAGATACGCAGTATTTT.

In its sample, this clonotype was seen many times. V is TRBV4-3 and J is TRBJ2-4; 8 nucleotides agree with TRBD2. The trim removed 4 bases at V and 6 bases at J, leaving 11 bases unmatched. The germline gives CDR1 LGHNA, CDR2 YSLEER. The CDR3 has 16 amino acids. This CDR3 reads CASSRKTSAEGNIQYF. The CDR3 nucleotides read TGCGCCAGCAGCCGTAAGACTAGCGCCGAGGGAAACATTCAGTACTTC.

The rearrangement links TRBV5-1 to TRBJ2-1, with TRBD1 matching 7 bases. CDR1 is SGHRS and CDR2 is YFSETQ in the germline V gene. CDR3 length: 13 residues. Germline trimming cut 4 bases from V and 10 bases from J; bases unmatched to any gene: 8. As DNA, the CDR3 is TGCGCCAGCAGCACTGACAGGGTTCGGGAGCAGTTCTTC. Residues: CASSTDRVREQFF.

This clonotype has more than one count but fewer than ten. The chain uses TRBV6-5 and TRBJ2-1; TRBD2 matches at 11 bases. In germline, CDR1 is MNHEY, CDR2 SVGAGI. The CDR3 runs to 16 residues. J lost 5 bases, V lost 2 bases, and 5 bases had no gene match. The CDR3 reads CASSYILAGEDNEQFF. The CDR3 DNA reads as TGTGCCAGCAGTTACATACTAGCGGGAGAAGACAATGAGCAGTTCTTC.

The rearrangement joins TRBV5-1 to TRBJ2-5; D unresolved. This CDR3 comprises 17 residues. Germline CDR1 reads SGHRS; CDR2 reads YFSETQ. The V gene lost 7 bases and the J gene lost 1 base, with 23 bases spanning the gap. This chain's CDR3 is CASGRTARALVQETQYF. The CDR3 DNA is TGCGCCAGCGGGCGGACCGCCCGAGCGCTAGTCCAAGAGACCCAGTACTTC.

A few counts support this clonotype. The CDR3 sequence: CASSSRTGGVREQYF. The CDR3 DNA reads TGTGCCAGCAGCTCGCGGACAGGGGGTGTACGGGAGCAGTACTTC. The chain has TRBV7-8 and TRBJ2-7; 10 bases align to TRBD1. In germline, CDR1 is SGHVS, CDR2 FQNEAQ. V lost 4 bases to trimming and J lost 7 bases; unmatched junction nucleotides: 10. The CDR3 covers 15 residues. Drawing the rest from reference TRBV7-8 and TRBJ2-7, the complete variable domain is GAGVSQSPRYKVAKRGQDVALRCDPISGHVSLFWYQQALGQGPEFLTYFQNEAQLDKSGLPSDRFFAERPEGSVSTLKIQRTQQEDSAVYLCASSSRTGGVREQYFGPGTRLTVT.

This clonotype was seen at least ten times. This chain links TRBV18 with TRBJ2-1; weak D call: TRBD1 (5 bases). This CDR3 is built from 12 residues. Germline CDR1 is KGHSH and CDR2 is LQKENI. Trimming shortened V by 5 bases and J by 4 bases, and 6 bases separated the two germline ends. The CDR3 here is CASSGAYNEQFF. CDR3 nucleotides: TGTGCCAGCTCAGGGGCTTACAATGAGCAGTTCTTC.

This clonotype has at least ten counts. The CDR3 coding sequence is TGTGCCAGCAGCCAAGGGCGGTATCAGCCCCAGCATTTT. Translation gives CASSQGRYQPQHF. V gene TRBV11-2 combines with J gene TRBJ1-5, with D uncertain. The germline V gene encodes CDR1 SGHAT and CDR2 FQNNGV. Trimming left V 5 bases short and J 5 bases short, with 10 bases between. There are 13 residues in the CDR3.

This clonotype was seen repeatedly, ten times or more. The CDR3 DNA sequence: TGTGCCAGCAGCCGACTCGCGGAACGAGCGGTCCAAGAGACCCAGTACTTC. Translation: CASSRLAERAVQETQYF. The chain employs TRBV3-1 and TRBJ2-5; maybe TRBD2 (5 bases). The CDR3 is made up of 17 amino acids. CDR1 and CDR2 from the germline V gene are LGHDT and YNNKEL (reference sequence). V was pared by 4 bases and J by 1 base, with 19 bases between.

Turning to this clonotype: At one of its ends the junction is not consistent with the germline gene, which may arise from a read error. The genes are TRBV20-1 and TRBJ2-1, with D hard to call. The V gene's germline CDR1 is DFQATT and CDR2 SNEGSKA (reference sequence). CDR3 length: 16 residues. The chain's CDR3 is CCAPLVRPNSYNEQFF. CDR3 sequence (DNA): TGCTGTGCTCCCTTAGTCAGGCCAAACTCCTACAATGAGCAGTTCTTC.

This clonotype was seen at least ten times. The chain couples TRBV15 to TRBJ2-2, with a weak D call TRBD1 (5 bases). Germline V gene data show CDR1 as LNHNV and CDR2 as YYDKDF (reference sequence). The V and J ends lost 1 base and 4 bases respectively, with 13 bases between them. The CDR3 has 16 amino acids. The CDR3 DNA follows: TGTGCCACCAGCAGAGTGGGGCTCCCCGGCACCGGGGAGCTGTTTTTT. It yields the protein CATSRVGLPGTGELFF.

This clonotype was seen a few times. The chain links TRBV2 to TRBJ2-7; 10 positions match TRBD2. The trim removed 3 bases at V and 5 bases at J, leaving 10 bases unmatched. The germline CDR1 and CDR2 sequences are SNHLY and FYNNEI. The length of the CDR3 is 16 residues. CDR3 coding DNA: TGTGCCAGCAGTGAGATTCGGGGACTAGCGAACCACGAGCAGTACTTC. It encodes CASSEIRGLANHEQYF.

This clonotype was counted a few times. The chain links TRBV20-1 to TRBJ2-3, with 9 bases fitting TRBD1. Germline-derived CDR1 and CDR2 are DFQATT and SNEGSKA (reference sequence). The CDR3 has 15 amino acids. J gave up 0 bases and V 6 bases, and 7 bases lay outside the gene matches. CDR3 DNA sequence: TGCAGTGCAGCAACAGGGGGCAAAAGCACAGATACGCAGTATTTT. Protein: CSAATGGKSTDTQYF.

The CDR3 nucleotides are TGTGCCAGCAGCCCCGACACGGGGTATGGCTACACCTTC. It yields the protein CASSPDTGYGYTF. The chain has TRBV3-1 and TRBJ1-2, with D uncertain. The CDR3 consists of 13 residues. The germline CDR1 and CDR2 sequences are LGHDT and YNNKEL (reference sequence). The V end was cut by 4 bases, the J end by 5 bases, with 11 bases between.

This clonotype was seen a few times. V gene TRBV6-2 or TRBV6-3 combines with J gene TRBJ2-6; 9 bases align to TRBD1. The CDR3 is 20 residues long. Germline V CDR1 and CDR2: MNHEY, SVGEGT. The trim removed 2 bases at V and 0 bases at J, leaving 11 bases unmatched. The DNA of the CDR3 is TGTGCCAGCAGTTACGCGAACAGGGGGCGGTGGGGCTCTGGGGCCAACGTCCTGACTTTC. Its protein is CASSYANRGRWGSGANVLTF.

A few counts support this clonotype. The chain links TRBV4-1 to TRBJ1-4; D not resolved. Germline CDR1 and CDR2: MGHRA and YSYEKL. The CDR3 has 14 amino acids. Trimming stripped 4 bases from V and 6 bases from J, with 12 bases between. The CDR3 is CASSPPDRHEKLFF. CDR3 nucleotide sequence: TGCGCCAGCAGCCCACCGGACCGCCATGAAAAACTGTTTTTT.

This clonotype has a count of ten or more. The gene calls are TRBV12-5 and TRBJ2-3; a weak D match, TRBD1 (6 bases). The CDR3 is 15 residues long. V was cut by 6 bases and J by 0 bases, with 13 bases left in between. Looked up from germline, CDR1 is LGHNT and CDR2 is FRNRAP. The CDR3: CASGVGATSTDTQYF. As DNA, the CDR3 is TGTGCTAGTGGAGTGGGGGCGACAAGCACAGATACGCAGTATTTT.